These 27 T cell receptor beta chains were all obtained from the same sample, sequenced in a study of shared clonotypes between healthy human individuals. The table came from immunoSEQ multiplex PCR; TCRdb's copy has only in-frame clones and leaves some out. Counted here are approximately 980,000 clones, about three quarters occurring once; the ten biggest clones make up approximately 1.5%. Specimen: memory CD4+ T cells sorted from blood. Indicated subset: CD45RA-negative fraction. Receptors originate from a man aged 18 to 35 in good health.

This sequence joins TRBV5-8 and TRBJ2-2, with 7 bases aligning to TRBD2. Unmatched junction bases numbered 16, after V lost 6 bases and J lost 8 bases. The germline gives CDR1 SGHTS, CDR2 YDEGEE. The CDR3 loop spans 16 amino acids. DNA for the CDR3: TGTGCCAGCAACCAGCGGGGCATACACTTAGAAGGGGAGCTGTTTTTT. It specifies CASNQRGIHLEGELFF.

The chain employs TRBV28 and TRBJ1-5; D not certain. The CDR3 extends over 16 amino acids. Germline CDR1 reads MDHEN; CDR2 reads SYDVKM. The V and J ends lost 5 bases and 2 bases respectively, with 16 bases between them. The CDR3 reads CASSTRMGMGNQPQHF. CDR3 bases: TGTGCCAGCAGTACGCGAATGGGGATGGGCAATCAGCCCCAGCATTTT.

The chain links TRBV13 to TRBJ2-5; D is possibly TRBD1 or TRBD2 (5 bases each). V lost 3 bases, J lost 4 bases, and 9 bases lay in between. CDR1 PRHDT and CDR2 FYEKMQ come from the germline V gene (reference sequence). The CDR3 has 13 amino acids. CDR3 sequence (DNA): TGTGCCAGCAGCTTCCCGGGGCGAGAGACCCAGTACTTC. Translation: CASSFPGRETQYF.

The V gene is TRBV29-1, the J gene TRBJ2-7, with 10 bases that match TRBD2. There are 13 residues in the CDR3. Germline V gene lookup returns CDR1 SQVTM and CDR2 ANQGSEA. Trimming at V came to 5 bases and at J to 4 bases, leaving 5 bases not matched to a gene. Here the CDR3 reads CSVSPSGSYEQYF. The DNA for the CDR3 is TGCAGCGTTTCGCCTAGCGGGAGTTACGAGCAGTACTTC.

The V gene is TRBV2, the J gene TRBJ1-1, with a weak D call TRBD1 (6 bases). V lost 6 bases and J 7 bases, leaving 12 bases between the germline ends. This CDR3 has 12 residues. Germline-derived CDR1 and CDR2 are SNHLY and FYNNEI. In DNA, the CDR3 is TGTGCCAGCAGGGCAGGGGCAGTTGAAGCTTTCTTT. It codes for CASRAGAVEAFF.

This sequence joins TRBV19 and TRBJ1-3; D remains unclear. The length of the CDR3 is 16 residues. Germline CDR1 LNHDA, CDR2 SQIVND (reference sequence). Trimming removed 3 bases at V and 0 bases at J, with 12 bases between. CDR3 protein: CASSIRQGSSGNTIYF. CDR3 in DNA: TGTGCCAGTAGTATTAGACAAGGGAGCTCTGGAAACACCATATATTTT.

Concerning this clone: The identical CDR3 is also encoded by other nucleotide sequences in the sample. The chain employs TRBV10-3 and TRBJ2-7, with TRBD2 identical over 7 bases. Unmatched junction bases numbered 3, after V lost 0 bases and J lost 4 bases. The CDR3 spans 14 residues. Germline assignment: CDR1 ENHRY and CDR2 SYGVKD. CDR3 nucleotides: TGTGCCATCAGTGAGTCTGGGACTACTTACGAGCAGTACTTC. Translation: CAISESGTTYEQYF.

This clone was detected a few times. V is TRBV27 and J is TRBJ1-1; 9 positions agree with TRBD1. The CDR3 runs to 17 residues. Germline CDR1 MNHEY, CDR2 SMNVEV (reference sequence). V shed 4 bases, J shed 4 bases, and the junction held 13 bases outside the gene matches. Written as DNA, the CDR3 is TGTGCCAGCAGTTCCCCGGGACAGGGAAGGGCGAGCACTGAAGCTTTCTTT. Protein product: CASSSPGQGRASTEAFF.

The chain carries TRBV25-1 and TRBJ2-5, with D hard to call. The V end lost 0 bases, the J end lost 2 bases, and 10 bases lay between the germline ends. The CDR3 totals 15 residues. Looked up from germline, CDR1 is MGHDK and CDR2 is SYGVNS. The CDR3 DNA follows: TGTGCCAGCAGTGAATATTCGCCTATACAAGAGACCCAGTACTTC. Translated, it gives CASSEYSPIQETQYF.

The DNA of the CDR3 is TGTGCCAGCAGCTTAGGGGTCTGGACCCAGTACTTC. Translation: CASSLGVWTQYF. V gene TRBV7-9 combines with J gene TRBJ2-5; no clear D gene. Trimming cost V 1 base and J 7 bases, with 7 bases left between them. This CDR3 is 12 amino acids long. The germline V gene encodes CDR1 SEHNR and CDR2 FQNEAQ (reference sequence).

This clone was seen a few times. The J gene is TRBJ1-1, the V gene TRBV28; 7 bases are a match to TRBD1. The CDR3 is 14 amino acids. Germline V CDR1 and CDR2: MDHEN, SYDVKM. Germline trimming cut 5 bases from V and 5 bases from J; bases unmatched to any gene: 8. CDR3 coding DNA: TGTGCCAGCAGTACCCCAGGGGGGGATACTGAAGCTTTCTTT. Amino acid sequence: CASSTPGGDTEAFF.

The chain couples TRBV6-6 to TRBJ1-1, with D uncertain. The CDR3 covers 14 residues. Germline CDR1 is MNHNY and CDR2 is SVGAGI (reference sequence). Deletions cut 5 bases from V and 0 bases from J, with 10 bases between. CDR3 region: CASSASEMNTEAFF. The CDR3 DNA follows: TGTGCCAGCAGTGCCTCGGAGATGAACACTGAAGCTTTCTTT.

V gene TRBV30 combines with J gene TRBJ2-7; tentatively, D is TRBD1 (6 bases). The V gene's germline CDR1 is GTSNPN and CDR2 SVGIG (reference sequence). Trimming stripped 3 bases from V and 7 bases from J, with 16 bases between. The CDR3 is 13 residues long. CDR3 nucleotides: TGTGCCTGGAGCAGGGGTTTCCTACTGGAGCAGTACTTC. The encoded protein is CAWSRGFLLEQYF.

The V and J genes are TRBV2 and TRBJ1-1; 7 bases map to TRBD1. Germline V gene sequence: CDR1 SNHLY, CDR2 FYNNEI. This CDR3 contains 13 residues. J lost 1 base, V lost 10 bases, and 6 bases had no gene match. The DNA of the CDR3 is TGTGCCACTGCGGGACAGAGGAACACTGAAGCTTTCTTT. Protein sequence: CATAGQRNTEAFF.

The rearrangement links TRBV18 to TRBJ2-7, with TRBD2 matching 13 bases. This CDR3 has 19 residues. V lost 0 bases and J lost 0; bases outside the gene matches: 8. Germline CDR1 reads KGHSH; CDR2 reads LQKENI. This chain's CDR3 is CASSPPEGLAGLSSYEQYF. In DNA form, the CDR3 reads TGTGCCAGCTCACCACCGGAGGGACTAGCGGGACTTAGCTCCTACGAGCAGTACTTC.

This chain uses TRBV7-2 with TRBJ2-7, with a tentative D call TRBD2 (5 bases). CDR1 and CDR2 from the germline V gene are SGHTA and FQGNSA. V lost 5 bases, J lost 7 bases, and 12 bases lay in between. CDR3 size: 12 residues. Here the CDR3 reads CASSPGVGEQYF. CDR3 sequence (DNA): TGTGCCAGCAGCCCCGGGGTCGGGGAGCAGTACTTC.

This clone has just one count. V is TRBV19 and J is TRBJ1-5; the D is unclear. V dropped 5 bases and J dropped 5 bases, with 7 bases sitting between them. The CDR3 is made up of 12 amino acids. CDR1 and CDR2 from the germline V gene are LNHDA and SQIVND (reference sequence). CDR3 amino acids: CASSGVDQPQHF. The CDR3 DNA sequence: TGTGCCAGTAGTGGGGTGGATCAGCCCCAGCATTTT.

The V call is TRBV29-1, the J call TRBJ1-2; maybe TRBD1 (5 bases). Between the trimmed V and J ends, which lost 6 bases and 5 bases, there was a span of 16 bases. Germline lookup yields CDR1 SQVTM and CDR2 ANQGSEA. CDR3 size: 13 residues. CDR3: CSVGLGGNYGYTF. CDR3 DNA sequence: TGCAGCGTCGGCTTGGGGGGAAATTATGGCTACACCTTC.

This clone has just a few counts. Other DNA sequences in this specimen translate into the identical CDR3. V usage is TRBV5-6 and J usage is TRBJ2-2; no firm D call. Trimming shortened V by 0 bases and J by 2 bases, and 8 bases separated the two germline ends. The CDR3 totals 15 residues. The germline CDR1 and CDR2 sequences are SGHDT and YYEEEE. The CDR3 DNA follows: TGTGCCAGCAGCTTGGAGGGCAGAAACACCGGGGAGCTGTTTTTT. As protein: CASSLEGRNTGELFF.

The V gene is TRBV10-3, the J gene TRBJ2-5; no firm D call. V was cut by 9 bases and J by 5 bases, with 16 bases left in between. Germline-derived CDR1 and CDR2 are ENHRY and SYGVKD. This CDR3 contains 13 residues. CDR3 sequence reads: CAISDSLRETQYF. The DNA for the CDR3 is TGTGCCATTTCCGACTCGTTAAGGGAGACCCAGTACTTC.

V and J are TRBV2 and TRBJ1-5, with TRBD1 matching over 7 bases. Losses at the gene ends were 6 bases for V and 4 bases for J; bases not matched to a gene: 18. CDR1 is SNHLY, CDR2 FYNNEI, per germline. The CDR3 has 18 amino acids. In DNA, the CDR3 is TGTGCCAGCAGCCGGGACAGAAGGGGGGACTTAGGGAATCAGCCCCAGCATTTT. Residues: CASSRDRRGDLGNQPQHF.

The rearrangement uses TRBV4-1 and TRBJ2-3; TRBD1 agrees at 12 bases. Germline CDR1 and CDR2: MGHRA and YSYEKL. Germline trimming cut 2 bases from V and 1 base from J; bases unmatched to any gene: 10. The CDR3 runs to 19 residues. CDR3 residues: CASSQSGTGGASGTDTQYF. The CDR3 DNA reads TGCGCCAGCAGCCAATCCGGGACAGGGGGCGCATCTGGCACAGATACGCAGTATTTT.

The chain uses TRBV11-2 and TRBJ2-1; D call uncertain. Germline values: CDR1 SGHAT, CDR2 FQNNGV. The CDR3 has 13 amino acids. V gave up 2 bases and J gave up 10 bases, with 12 bases separating them. As DNA, the CDR3 is TGTGCCAGCAGCTTATTCCGGTTGGAGGAGCAGTTCTTC. Translating gives CASSLFRLEEQFF.

CDR3 nucleotides: TGTGCCTGGAGTGAGGCACGAAACACCATATATTTT. It codes for CAWSEARNTIYF. This chain links TRBV30 with TRBJ1-3; no firm D call. Germline assignment: CDR1 GTSNPN and CDR2 SVGIG (reference sequence). V was pared by 1 base and J by 5 bases, with 6 bases between. CDR3 length: 12 amino acids.

The chain recombines TRBV10-3 with TRBJ2-2; 8 bases are shared with TRBD2. CDR1 is ENHRY and CDR2 is SYGVKD in the germline V gene. The length of the CDR3 is 16 residues. V gave up 4 bases and J gave up 6 bases; unmatched junction bases: 10. As DNA, the CDR3 is TGTGCCATCAGTGCCGACCCGGGACTAGGGCCCGGGGAGCTGTTTTTT. It specifies CAISADPGLGPGELFF.

V is TRBV5-1 and J is TRBJ2-5; D gene ambiguous. V lost 4 bases, J lost 2 bases, and 6 bases lay in between. The germline gives CDR1 SGHRS, CDR2 YFSETQ. The CDR3 length is 12 residues. The CDR3 loop is CASSPTQETQYF. In DNA form, the CDR3 reads TGCGCCAGCAGCCCGACACAAGAGACCCAGTACTTC.

The chain uses TRBV30 and TRBJ1-4, with 7 bases lining up with TRBD1. The germline V gene has CDR1 GTSNPN and CDR2 SVGIG (reference sequence). V lost 2 bases to trimming and J lost 5 bases; unmatched junction nucleotides: 5. The CDR3 contains 14 residues. CDR3 in DNA: TGTGCCTGGAGTCTTCGGGACAGAAATGAAAAACTGTTTTTT. Protein: CAWSLRDRNEKLFF. Variable domain in full (rest from reference TRBV30 and TRBJ1-4): SQTIHQWPATLVQPVGSPLSLECTVEGTSNPNLYWYRQAAGRGLQLLFYSVGIGQISSEVPQNLSASRPQDRQFILSSKKLLLSDSGFYLCAWSLRDRNEKLFFGSGTQLSVL.